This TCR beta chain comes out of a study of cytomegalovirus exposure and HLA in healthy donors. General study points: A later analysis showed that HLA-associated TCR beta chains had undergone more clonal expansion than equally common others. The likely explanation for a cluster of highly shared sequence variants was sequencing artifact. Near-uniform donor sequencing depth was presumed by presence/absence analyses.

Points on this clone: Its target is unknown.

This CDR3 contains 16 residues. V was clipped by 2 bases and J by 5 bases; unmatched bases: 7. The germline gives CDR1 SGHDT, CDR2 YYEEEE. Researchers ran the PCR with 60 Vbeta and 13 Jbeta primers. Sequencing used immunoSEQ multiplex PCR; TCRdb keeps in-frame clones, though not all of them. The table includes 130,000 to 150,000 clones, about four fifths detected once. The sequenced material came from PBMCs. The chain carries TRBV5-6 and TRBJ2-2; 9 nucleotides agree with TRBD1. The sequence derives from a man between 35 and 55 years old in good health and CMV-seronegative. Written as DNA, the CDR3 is TGTGCCAGCAGCTTACTCGACAGGGGGAAGACCGGGGAGCTGTTTTTT. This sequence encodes CASSLLDRGKTGELFF. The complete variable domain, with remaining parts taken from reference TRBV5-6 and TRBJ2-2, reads DAGVTQSPTHLIKTRGQQVTLRCSPKSGHDTVSWYQQALGQGPQFIFQYYEEEERQRGNFPDRFSGHQFPNYSSELNVNALLLGDSALYLCASSLLDRGKTGELFFGEGSRLTVL.